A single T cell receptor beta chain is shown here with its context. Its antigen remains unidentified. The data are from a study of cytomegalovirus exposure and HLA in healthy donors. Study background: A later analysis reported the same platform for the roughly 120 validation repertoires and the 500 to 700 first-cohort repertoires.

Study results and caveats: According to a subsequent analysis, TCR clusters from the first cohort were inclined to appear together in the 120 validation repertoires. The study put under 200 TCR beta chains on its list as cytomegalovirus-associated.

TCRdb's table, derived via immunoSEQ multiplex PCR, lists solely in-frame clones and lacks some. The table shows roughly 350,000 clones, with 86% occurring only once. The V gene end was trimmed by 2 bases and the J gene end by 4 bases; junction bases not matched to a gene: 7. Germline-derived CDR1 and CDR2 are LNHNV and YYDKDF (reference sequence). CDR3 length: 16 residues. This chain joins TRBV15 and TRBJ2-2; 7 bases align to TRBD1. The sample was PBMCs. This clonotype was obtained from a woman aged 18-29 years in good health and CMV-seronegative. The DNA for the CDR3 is TGTGCCACCAGCAGACCCTCCGGGACAGCCACCGGGGAGCTGTTTTTT. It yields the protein CATSRPSGTATGELFF.